Listed below are T cell receptor beta chains from one sample, sequenced in a study of blood T cell repertoires in COVID-19. Clones were read by immunoSEQ multiplex PCR, and TCRdb kept only the in-frame ones, dropping some. The table has about 240,000 clones, 86% seen once. Sequencing was carried out using peripheral blood. The receptors here all came from an elderly man with acute or convalescent COVID-19. Each CDR3 is given with its conserved first and last residue. The order of the fields is D gene, CDR3 length, clone size, V gene, J gene, CDR3 DNA, CDR3 protein. A D gene is named only where the DNA matches it firmly. Clone sizes are given selectively: once, few, many, or a class where the clone is expanded.

D: TRBD1
length: 16
size: .
V: TRBV7-2
J: TRBJ1-6
DNA: TGTGCCAGCAGCCGGGACAGGGCGGCAAGGAATTCACCCCTCCACTTT
CDR3: CASSRDRAARNSPLHF

D: .
length: 16
size: .
V: TRBV5-1
J: TRBJ1-4
DNA: TGCGCCAGCAGCATGAAGGGAGGGGAAGGTAATGAAAAACTGTTTTTT
CDR3: CASSMKGGEGNEKLFF

D: .
length: 14
size: .
V: TRBV11-2
J: TRBJ1-1
DNA: TGTGCCAGCAGCTCCACCCGACAGGCAGGTGAAGCTTTCTTT
CDR3: CASSSTRQAGEAFF

D: TRBD1
length: 15
size: .
V: TRBV18
J: TRBJ2-3
DNA: TGTGCCAGCTCCCAGGACAGGGTGGTAACAGATACGCAGTATTTT
CDR3: CASSQDRVVTDTQYF

D: .
length: 15
size: .
V: TRBV11-2
J: TRBJ1-6
DNA: TGTGCCAGCAGCCTTACAGTAGCCTATAATTCACCCCTCCACTTT
CDR3: CASSLTVAYNSPLHF

D: TRBD2
length: 15
size: few
V: TRBV7-6
J: TRBJ2-3
DNA: TGTGCCAGCAGCTATCTAGCGGGGGGGCCAGATACGCAGTATTTT
CDR3: CASSYLAGGPDTQYF

D: .
length: 12
size: .
V: TRBV5-6
J: TRBJ1-1
DNA: TGTGCCAGCAGCTTGGTTAGGGACAAGGCTTTCTTT
CDR3: CASSLVRDKAFF

D: TRBD1
length: 15
size: few
V: TRBV19
J: TRBJ2-1
DNA: TGTGCCAGTATCCCGACCGGGACAGGGTATGCTGAGCAGTTCTTC
CDR3: CASIPTGTGYAEQFF

D: .
length: 16
size: .
V: TRBV3-1/TRBV3-2
J: TRBJ1-4
DNA: TGTGCCAGCAGCCAAGAATCCACGGGGGGGAATGAAAAACTGTTTTTT
CDR3: CASSQESTGGNEKLFF

D: .
length: 11
size: .
V: TRBV2
J: TRBJ2-7
DNA: TGTGCCAGCAGCGTCCTCTACGAGCAGTACTTC
CDR3: CASSVLYEQYF

D: .
length: 13
size: .
V: TRBV29-1
J: TRBJ1-5
DNA: TGCAGCGTTGCGGCAGCGCACGGTCAGCCCCAGCATTTT
CDR3: CSVAAAHGQPQHF

D: .
length: 14
size: once
V: TRBV15
J: TRBJ1-5
DNA: TGTGCCACCAGCGCGGGTAGTAGCAATCAGCCCCAGCATTTT
CDR3: CATSAGSSNQPQHF

D: .
length: 12
size: .
V: TRBV5-5
J: TRBJ2-7
DNA: TGTGCCAGCAGCCCCCAGGGGTACGAGCAGTACTTC
CDR3: CASSPQGYEQYF

D: .
length: 15
size: .
V: TRBV5-6
J: TRBJ2-7
DNA: TGTGCCAGCAGCCGAGGGTCCACTCTCGCCTACGAGCAGTACTTC
CDR3: CASSRGSTLAYEQYF

D: .
length: 17
size: .
V: TRBV3-1/TRBV3-2
J: TRBJ1-4
DNA: TGTGCCAGCAGCCACTCCCAAAACAGGGCCTCCAATGAAAGACTGTTTTTT
CDR3: CASSHSQNRASNERLFF

D: .
length: 18
size: .
V: TRBV5-1
J: TRBJ2-5
DNA: TGCGCCAGCAGCTTGGGTCAGGGGACAAAAACCTACCAAGAGACCCAGTACTTC
CDR3: CASSLGQGTKTYQETQYF

D: .
length: 13
size: .
V: TRBV28
J: TRBJ2-3
DNA: TGTGCCAGCAGTTTACGGTACCCAGATACGCAGTATTTT
CDR3: CASSLRYPDTQYF

D: .
length: 15
size: .
V: TRBV27
J: TRBJ2-3
DNA: TGTGCCAGCAGTTCCCCTGCGGGAAGGTCAGATACGCAGTATTTT
CDR3: CASSSPAGRSDTQYF

D: TRBD2
length: 16
size: .
V: TRBV19
J: TRBJ2-3
DNA: TGTGCCAGTAGTACCCGGACTAGCGGGATTGCAGATACGCAGTATTTT
CDR3: CASSTRTSGIADTQYF

D: .
length: 11
size: .
V: TRBV6-1
J: TRBJ2-7
DNA: TGTGCCAGCAGTGAATTAAGCAACCAGTACTTC
CDR3: CASSELSNQYF

D: .
length: 13
size: .
V: TRBV12-3/TRBV12-4
J: TRBJ2-7
DNA: TGTGCCAGCAGTTCCGGGACAAACTACGAGCAGTACTTC
CDR3: CASSSGTNYEQYF

D: .
length: 15
size: .
V: TRBV5-1
J: TRBJ2-1
DNA: TGCGCCAGCAGCTTGGGGGACACTCCCTACAATGAGCAGTTCTTC
CDR3: CASSLGDTPYNEQFF

D: .
length: 15
size: .
V: TRBV9
J: TRBJ2-5
DNA: TGTGCCAGCAGCGTAGCTAGAGGAGGCCAAGAGACCCAGTACTTC
CDR3: CASSVARGGQETQYF

D: .
length: 15
size: .
V: TRBV19
J: TRBJ2-1
DNA: TGTGCCAGTAGCCCAGGGCGGAGATCCTACAATGAGCAGTTCTTC
CDR3: CASSPGRRSYNEQFF

D: .
length: 14
size: .
V: TRBV27
J: TRBJ1-3
DNA: TGTGCCAGCAGTTCGCTATCCTCTGGAAACACCATATATTTT
CDR3: CASSSLSSGNTIYF

D: TRBD1
length: 14
size: .
V: TRBV28
J: TRBJ2-7
DNA: TGTGCCAGCAGTATACAGACAGGGATGTACGAGCAGTACTTC
CDR3: CASSIQTGMYEQYF

D: TRBD2
length: 17
size: .
V: TRBV5-1
J: TRBJ2-7
DNA: TGCGCCAGCAGCCCCTACCCGGGAGGGACGACCTCCTACGAGCAGTACTTC
CDR3: CASSPYPGGTTSYEQYF

D: .
length: 14
size: .
V: TRBV7-9
J: TRBJ1-2
DNA: TGTGCCAGCAGCCTCGACAGGTTTAACTATGGCTACACCTTC
CDR3: CASSLDRFNYGYTF

D: TRBD2
length: 15
size: .
V: TRBV7-8
J: TRBJ2-7
DNA: TGTGCCAGCAGCTCTTTAGCGGGAACTCCCTACGAGCAGTACTTC
CDR3: CASSSLAGTPYEQYF

D: .
length: 15
size: .
V: TRBV28
J: TRBJ1-4
DNA: TGTGCCAGCAGTTTAGAGGTCAGGGTAGGAGAAAAACTGTTTTTT
CDR3: CASSLEVRVGEKLFF

D: TRBD1
length: 16
size: .
V: TRBV3-1/TRBV3-2
J: TRBJ1-1
DNA: TGTGCCAGCAGCCACCGGGACAGGCAGAAGAACACTGAAGCTTTCTTT
CDR3: CASSHRDRQKNTEAFF

D: .
length: 13
size: .
V: TRBV7-3
J: TRBJ1-2
DNA: TGTGCCAGCAGCTTAACCGGGGGGGATGGCTACACCTTC
CDR3: CASSLTGGDGYTF

D: .
length: 14
size: .
V: TRBV6-5
J: TRBJ1-1
DNA: TGTGCCAGCAGTCGAGATCCCCAAAACCTTGAAGCTTTCTTT
CDR3: CASSRDPQNLEAFF

D: .
length: 13
size: .
V: TRBV18
J: TRBJ2-7
DNA: TGTGCCAGCTCACCAAACGCCGGGACATCCCATATGTTC
CDR3: CASSPNAGTSHMF

D: .
length: 15
size: .
V: TRBV4-1
J: TRBJ1-1
DNA: TGCGCCAGCAGCCAGGCCGGACTCATGAACACTGAAGCTTTCTTT
CDR3: CASSQAGLMNTEAFF

D: TRBD1
length: 15
size: .
V: TRBV19
J: TRBJ2-1
DNA: TGTGCCAGTTCCCACCGGGACAGGGGATGGAATGAGCAGTTCTTC
CDR3: CASSHRDRGWNEQFF

D: TRBD1
length: 15
size: .
V: TRBV10-3
J: TRBJ1-5
DNA: TGTGCCATCAGTGAGCAGGGACAGGGGGCTCAGCCCCAGCATTTT
CDR3: CAISEQGQGAQPQHF

D: .
length: 13
size: .
V: TRBV6-5
J: TRBJ2-5
DNA: TGTGCCAGCCTCGGGGGGCCCCGGGGGACCCAGTACTTC
CDR3: CASLGGPRGTQYF

D: .
length: 15
size: once
V: TRBV21-1
J: TRBJ2-1
DNA: TGTGCCAGCAGTGGAGAGGAAGGATACCACAATGAGCAGTTCTTC
CDR3: CASSGEEGYHNEQFF

D: .
length: 12
size: .
V: TRBV25-1
J: TRBJ1-1
DNA: TGTGCCAGCAGGCAGGATCCAGCCTTTGTGATCTTT
CDR3: CASRQDPAFVIF

D: .
length: 15
size: .
V: TRBV4-2
J: TRBJ1-6
DNA: TGTGCCAGCAGCCAGAAACGGGGGGATAATTCACCCCTCCACTTT
CDR3: CASSQKRGDNSPLHF

D: .
length: 15
size: .
V: TRBV5-1
J: TRBJ1-2
DNA: TGCGCCAGCAGCTTGGACCGGCAGGGTCCGTATGGCTACACCTTC
CDR3: CASSLDRQGPYGYTF

D: .
length: 15
size: .
V: TRBV28
J: TRBJ1-6
DNA: TGTGCCAGCAGCCCCAGTACCGGGGATGGTTCACCCCTCCACTTT
CDR3: CASSPSTGDGSPLHF

D: TRBD1
length: 15
size: .
V: TRBV6-5
J: TRBJ1-6
DNA: TGTGCCAGCCGCCAGCGACAGGGGATGAATTCACCCCTCCACTTT
CDR3: CASRQRQGMNSPLHF